This T cell receptor (beta chain) was captured in a study of cytomegalovirus exposure and HLA in healthy donors. Study-wide context: Counted in an early data release were about 80 million unique TCRs from HLA-typed donors. When 300 to 400 donors were genotyped, roughly 78% of them were found to fall in the Caucasian-associated ancestry cluster.

Germline V gene data show CDR1 as SGDLS and CDR2 as YYNGEE. The CDR3 loop spans 16 amino acids. Trimming took off 4 bases at V and 1 base at J, with 18 bases between the two ends. 60 Vbeta and 13 Jbeta primers were used in PCR. Some clones are missing from TCRdb's copy, which holds only in-frame ones; the method was immunoSEQ multiplex PCR. The sample has over 100,000 clones, almost 75% seen once. The clonotype comes from a middle-aged man in good health and CMV-seronegative. The source material was PBMCs. The chain links TRBV9 to TRBJ2-7; maybe TRBD2 (7 bases). For the CDR3, the DNA is TGTGCCAGCAGCCCTTGGGGGGGCCCTACTTCCTACGAGCAGTACTTC. It yields the protein CASSPWGGPTSYEQYF.